One and the same sample provided the 10 T cell receptor beta chains below, sequenced in a study of shared clonotypes between healthy human individuals. TCRdb keeps only in-frame clones here, not all; method: immunoSEQ multiplex PCR. The sample holds about 2.1 million clones, 90% to 95% seen once. Naive CD8 cells, CD45RO-negative and positively selected for CCR7, excluded terminally differentiated effector memory CD45RA+ cells. Input material: naive CD8+ T cells from PBMCs. The receptors were sampled from a man between 18 and 35 years old in good health. Some clones in this sample may be carry-over from other donors' samples.

The V call is TRBV28, the J call TRBJ2-7, with TRBD2 matching over 9 bases. The germline gives CDR1 MDHEN, CDR2 SYDVKM. V was clipped by 6 bases and J by 2 bases; unmatched bases: 2. This CDR3 has 13 residues. CDR3 amino acids: CASRTSGAYEQYF. The CDR3 DNA follows: TGTGCCAGCAGGACTAGCGGAGCCTACGAGCAGTACTTC.

The chain joins TRBV5-4 to TRBJ2-6; either TRBD1 or TRBD2 may fit D (5 bases each). Trimming took 4 bases from V and 1 from J, leaving 9 bases between them. The CDR3 consists of 15 residues. Looked up from germline, CDR1 is SGHNT and CDR2 is YYREEE (reference sequence). In DNA, the CDR3 is TGTGCCAGCAGCACGGGACCTTCTGGGGCCAACGTCCTGACTTTC. This codes for CASSTGPSGANVLTF. Together with reference TRBV5-4 and TRBJ2-6, the CDR3 gives the full variable domain: ETGVTQSPTHLIKTRGQQVTLRCSSQSGHNTVSWYQQALGQGPQFIFQYYREEENGRGNFPPRFSGLQFPNYSSELNVNALELDDSALYLCASSTGPSGANVLTFGAGSRLTVL.

This chain joins TRBV9 and TRBJ2-7; 9 bases map to TRBD1. This CDR3 has 15 amino acids. The ends lost 0 bases at V and 3 bases at J; junction bases unmatched: 4. Germline CDR1 and CDR2: SGDLS and YYNGEE. CDR3 sequence reads: CASSVDGTGFYEQYF. The CDR3 nucleotides are TGTGCCAGCAGCGTAGATGGGACAGGGTTCTACGAGCAGTACTTC.

The chain combines TRBV28 with TRBJ1-4; 8 bases agree with TRBD1. This CDR3 is 18 amino acids long. Germline CDR1 is MDHEN and CDR2 is SYDVKM. V lost 3 bases to trimming and J lost 7 bases; unmatched junction nucleotides: 16. The DNA of the CDR3 is TGTGCCAGCAGTTTCCTGCGCGAACGGACAGGGAGGAGTGAAAAACTGTTTTTT. Its translation: CASSFLRERTGRSEKLFF.

The chain uses TRBV7-9 and TRBJ1-1; D perhaps matches TRBD1 (5 bases). Germline V gene sequence: CDR1 SEHNR, CDR2 FQNEAQ (reference sequence). V was cut by 4 bases and J by 1 base, with 13 bases left in between. The CDR3 totals 15 residues. In nucleotides, the CDR3 is TGTGCCAGCAGCTCCCGAGAGGGACCGAACACTGAAGCTTTCTTT. Encoded protein: CASSSREGPNTEAFF.

This chain links TRBV27 with TRBJ2-2, with D possibly matching TRBD1 (5 bases). The germline V gene has CDR1 MNHEY and CDR2 SMNVEV (reference sequence). The V and J ends lost 6 bases and 0 bases respectively, with 8 bases between them. The CDR3 spans 14 residues. For the CDR3, the DNA is TGTGCCAGCAGGACAGCCGCGAACACCGGGGAGCTGTTTTTT. Translation: CASRTAANTGELFF.

The V call is TRBV2, the J call TRBJ1-5; tentative D call: TRBD1 (6 bases). V was trimmed by 2 bases and J by 6 bases, leaving 17 bases between them. The CDR3 runs to 16 residues. The germline CDR1 and CDR2 sequences are SNHLY and FYNNEI. The CDR3 bases are TGTGCCAGCAGTGAAATTAGGACAGACGTAAGTCAGCCCCAGCATTTT. Protein: CASSEIRTDVSQPQHF.

The rearrangement uses TRBV27 and TRBJ2-1, with TRBD2 identical over 13 bases. Germline values: CDR1 MNHEY, CDR2 SMNVEV (reference sequence). The CDR3 consists of 15 residues. The V gene end was trimmed by 5 bases and the J gene end by 6 bases; junction bases not matched to a gene: 4. CDR3 residues: CASSQGLAGLNEQFF. The CDR3 bases are TGTGCCAGCAGTCAGGGACTAGCGGGACTCAATGAGCAGTTCTTC.

This chain uses TRBV28 with TRBJ2-3, with D unresolved. CDR3 length: 13 residues. Looked up from germline, CDR1 is MDHEN and CDR2 is SYDVKM. V lost 8 bases, J lost 6 bases, and 15 bases lay in between. The CDR3 sequence: CASSFSRIDTQYF. In nucleotides, the CDR3 is TGTGCCAGCTCATTCAGCCGTATTGATACGCAGTATTTT.

This clone was observed once. V usage is TRBV5-1 and J usage is TRBJ1-1, with no clear D. The CDR3 extends over 14 amino acids. V lost 0 bases and J lost 4, with 10 bases in between. From germline, CDR1 is SGHRS and CDR2 YFSETQ. Written as DNA, the CDR3 is TGCGCCAGCAGCTTGGCCGCGGGGTCCACTGAAGCTTTCTTT. This gives the protein CASSLAAGSTEAFF.